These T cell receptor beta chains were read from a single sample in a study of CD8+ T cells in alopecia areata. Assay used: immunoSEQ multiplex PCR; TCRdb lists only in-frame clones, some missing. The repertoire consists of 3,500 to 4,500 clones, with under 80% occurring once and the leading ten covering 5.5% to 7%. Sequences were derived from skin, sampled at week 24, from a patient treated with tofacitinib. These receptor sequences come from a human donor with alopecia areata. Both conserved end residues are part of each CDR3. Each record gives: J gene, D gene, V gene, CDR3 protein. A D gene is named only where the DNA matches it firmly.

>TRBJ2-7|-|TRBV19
CASSPSPKGLSSYEQYF
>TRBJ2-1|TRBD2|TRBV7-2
CASSLSGVSYNEQFF
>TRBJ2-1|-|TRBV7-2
CASRGGARSYNEQFF
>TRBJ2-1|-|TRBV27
CASSFQIVRGPPEQFF
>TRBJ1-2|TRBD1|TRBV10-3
CAISDRGEGYTF
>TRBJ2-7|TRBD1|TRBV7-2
CASSQGAGQGTYEQYF
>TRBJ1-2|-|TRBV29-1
CSVIWDGYTF
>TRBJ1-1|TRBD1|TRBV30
CAGGDRGFGTEAFF
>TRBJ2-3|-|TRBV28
CASSFFGPQYF
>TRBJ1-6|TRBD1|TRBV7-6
CASSLAGTENSPLHF
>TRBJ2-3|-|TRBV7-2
CASTTGDWRTDTQYF
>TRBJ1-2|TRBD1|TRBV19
CAVRDRENYGYTF
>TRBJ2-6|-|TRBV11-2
CASSLGDLLANVLTF
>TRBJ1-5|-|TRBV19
CASSVTAYSNQPQHF
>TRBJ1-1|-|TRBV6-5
CASTTRVAPNTEAFF
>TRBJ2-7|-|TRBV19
CASSTKGGRYEQYF
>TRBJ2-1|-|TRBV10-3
CAITRANNEQFF
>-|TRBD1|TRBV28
CASSTRTTGGMSEQYF
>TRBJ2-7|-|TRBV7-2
CASSLFFSGYYEQYF
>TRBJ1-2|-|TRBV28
CASEMGGPQGGYTF
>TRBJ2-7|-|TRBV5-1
CASSLGVAKTYEQYF
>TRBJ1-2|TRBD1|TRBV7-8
CASSADGQGNYGYTF
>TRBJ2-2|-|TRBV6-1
CASSDGTRFTGELFF
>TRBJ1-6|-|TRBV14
CASSQAVGDSPLHF
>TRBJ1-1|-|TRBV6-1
CASSEILNTEAFF
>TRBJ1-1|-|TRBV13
CASSGSPGVTEAFF
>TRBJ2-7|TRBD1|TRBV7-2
CASNFRLGAGGWSEQYF
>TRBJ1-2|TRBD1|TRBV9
CASSPPGTEKNYGYTF
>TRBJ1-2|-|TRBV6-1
CASSRRDYGYTF
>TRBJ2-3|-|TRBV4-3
CASSLSRDLITDTQYF
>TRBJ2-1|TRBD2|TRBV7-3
CASSNPGTNNEQFF
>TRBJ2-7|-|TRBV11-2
CASSFQRPGLLNGEQYF
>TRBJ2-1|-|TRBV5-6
CASSLYPSNNEQFF
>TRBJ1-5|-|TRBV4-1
CASSKVTGNNQPQHF
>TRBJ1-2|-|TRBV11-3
CASSLPGSLTGISGYTF
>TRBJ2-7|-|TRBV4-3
CASSQDSVPSYEQYF
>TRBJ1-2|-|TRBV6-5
CASSYSGPSDGYTF
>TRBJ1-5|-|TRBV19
CASSTYTGNSGNQPQHF
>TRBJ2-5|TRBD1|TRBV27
CASSLPGGTQYF
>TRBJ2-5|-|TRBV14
CASSLKQLRTVKNQETQYF
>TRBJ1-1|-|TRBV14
CASSQGERAEAFF
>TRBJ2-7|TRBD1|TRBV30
CAWSGAVPRAGQGYEQYF
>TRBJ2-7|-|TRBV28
CAISTQWGGAYEQYF
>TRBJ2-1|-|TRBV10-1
CASSVGGGVNEQFF
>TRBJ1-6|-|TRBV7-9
CASSLVRDSPLHF
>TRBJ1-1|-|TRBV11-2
CASSFLSGYTEAFF
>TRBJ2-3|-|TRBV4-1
CASSQYGAGTDTQYF
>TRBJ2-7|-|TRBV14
CASSQGIRAPYEQYF
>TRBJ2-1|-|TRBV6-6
CASSYAAWDNEQFF
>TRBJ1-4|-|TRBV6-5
CASSYSGTVNEKLFF
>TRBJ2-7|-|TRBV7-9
CASGDGSYEQYF
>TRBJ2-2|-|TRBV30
CAWSLGGSFTGELFF